This T cell receptor beta chain is drawn from a study of T cells after yellow fever vaccination (dated by TCRdb to 2018 to 2020). As for the study more broadly: The SMART-Seq v4 Ultra Low Input RNA kit was used to prepare libraries from fractions with low cell numbers. Two healthy male donors, one aged 18 to 30 and one aged 30 to 40 years, made up the cohort. Blood samples were taken at several timepoints before and after primary and secondary immunization, and bulk PBMC replicates and cell subsets were isolated. To follow T-cell clones before and after primary and booster YFV17D yellow fever vaccination, bulk TCR alpha and beta repertoires were sequenced over time.

This clonotype was seen at least ten times. No antigen is known for it. One base away there is no much larger clone; base qualities are not given. Its CDR3 holds 14 amino acids, cysteine through phenylalanine. Of the read, only the CDR3 DNA is kept; its 42 bases are in frame from base 1. V and J are trimmed by 7 bases and 6 bases, and the gene matches miss 12 bases of the junction. Sequences MNHNS (CDR1) and SASEGT (CDR2) are obtained from the germline V gene. TCR cDNA was synthesized by 5'RACE template switching, through which a universal primer site and unique molecular identifiers were introduced. cDNA synthesis was primed from both the TCR alpha and TCR beta constant segments. Library amplification used two PCR steps, and the second PCR step added sample barcodes and sequencing adapters. Libraries were sequenced on Illumina HiSeq 2500 (2x100 bp) or NovaSeq (2x150 bp). The source study handled its data this way. Demultiplexing of reads and collapsing into UMI consensus sequences were performed with MIGEC, and V(D)J alignment was carried out with MiXCR. Using edgeR on replicate PBMC samples, clonotypes were called vaccine-responding if FDR was below 0.01 and the log2 fold change was above 5 up to day 15. Each bulk clonotype received a CD4 or CD8 identity based on whether the sequenced CD4 or CD8 repertoire contained that clonotype at higher abundance. Clones were called with MiXCR by TCRdb after fastp trimmed the public reads at Q25, and only in-frame beta chains were retained. Here each entry gathers all rows of one CDR3 protein and keeps the most common genes and DNA. These V and J calls are TCRdb output, not the study's own analysis. This sample lists about 140,000 distinct CDR3 sequences; 6.5% to 8.5% were detected once. In total, the top ten clones hold under 0.85% of the sample.

The label giving this sample's treatment or condition can be read as: live attenuated yellow fever vaccine strain. PBMCs were isolated from peripheral blood using a standard Ficoll-Paque protocol. Dynabeads CD4 and CD8 positive selection kits were used to isolate the CD4 and CD8 T-cell fractions. TriZol was used to extract RNA from bulk PBMCs, CD4 and CD8 fractions, and dextramer-positive and dextramer-negative fractions. The research as a whole found: A small fraction of clonotypes appeared in both the CD4 and CD8 compartments, likely as a result of convergent recombination. The secondary T-cell response was weaker than the primary response but faster, peaking on day 5 instead of day 15. After the booster, most clones that had expanded after primary vaccination were detected again (around 97% of CD4 and around nine tenths of CD8), suggesting broad maintenance of memory. Computational filtering was required because FACS-sorted repertoires could contain abundant contaminating clonotypes from the bulk population. The study included only a couple of donors, which limits how far the findings can be generalized.

The sequence came from a man aged 25 to 40 who received the YFV17D yellow fever vaccine. The sequencing here drew on CD4+ T cells sorted from PBMCs, taken 5 days after the yellow fever booster vaccination. The chain was built from TRBV6-1 and TRBJ2-7; TRBD1 aligns with 7 central bases. CDR3 loop: CASNGPGQQAEQYF. The bases are TGTGCCAGCAACGGCCCGGGACAGCAGGCCGAGCAGTACTTC.